This entry lists 21 T cell receptor beta chains sequenced from one sample in a study of blood T cell repertoires in COVID-19. Assay: immunoSEQ multiplex PCR; the TCRdb copy retains only in-frame clones and omits some. Of roughly 52,000 clones in the sample, around 90% were seen once. The specimen sequenced was peripheral blood. The receptor set was obtained from a human donor in a cohort sampled during active COVID-19.

CDR3 DNA sequence: TGCGCCAGCAGCCTGGGACAGGGGGACAATGGCTACACCTTC. This sequence encodes CASSLGQGDNGYTF. The chain links TRBV10-2 to TRBJ1-2; 11 bases match TRBD1. This CDR3 comprises 14 residues. V trimming: 6 bases; J trimming: 6 bases; junction bases outside the gene matches: 6. CDR1 is WSHSY, CDR2 SAAADI, per germline.

The V gene is TRBV12-2, the J gene TRBJ2-3; TRBD2 reflects the table's D call only, with no check against the DNA. TRBV12-2 has pseudogene status. The CDR3 is 15 residues long. The CDR3 region has the DNA TGTGCAAGTCGCTTACAGCGGGGGGGAGGAGATACGCAGTATTTT. Encoded protein: CASRLQRGGGDTQYF.

The V and J genes are TRBV7-3 and TRBJ2-1; TRBD2 aligns across 13 bases. V was clipped by 2 bases and J by 7 bases; unmatched bases: 5. The CDR3 sequence is 16 residues long. From germline, CDR1 is SGHTA and CDR2 FQGTGA. CDR3 bases: TGTGCCAGCAGCTTAGGTCCGGGACTAGCGGGGAATGAGCAGTTCTTC. This translates into CASSLGPGLAGNEQFF.

The chain recombines TRBV7-6 with TRBJ2-2; D uncertain. Germline V lookup: CDR1 SGHVS, CDR2 FNYEAQ. Trimming stripped 1 base from V and 3 bases from J, with 12 bases between. The CDR3 loop spans 16 amino acids. CDR3 sequence (DNA): TGTGCCAGCAGCTTAGTCGCTCAATCGGACACCGGGGAGCTGTTTTTT. This encodes CASSLVAQSDTGELFF.

The chain carries TRBV18 and TRBJ2-5; 11 nucleotides agree with TRBD2. This CDR3 contains 16 residues. Germline V gene data show CDR1 as KGHSH and CDR2 as LQKENI. The V and J ends lost 2 bases and 4 bases, in that order; junction bases with no gene match: 6. CDR3 bases: TGTGCCAGCTCACCAGATTTAGCGGGGGGGCGAGAGACCCAGTACTTC. Residues: CASSPDLAGGRETQYF.

J is TRBJ1-1 and V is TRBV7-9; D might be TRBD1 (5 bases). V lost 1 base and J 1 base, leaving 10 bases between the germline ends. CDR1 is SEHNR and CDR2 is FQNEAQ in the germline V gene (reference sequence). This CDR3 contains 15 residues. Here the CDR3 reads CASSLGTWGNTEAFF. The CDR3 nucleotides are TGTGCCAGCAGCTTAGGGACATGGGGGAACACTGAAGCTTTCTTT.

The chain combines TRBV19 with TRBJ2-3; possible D gene TRBD2, 6 bases. The CDR3 loop spans 17 amino acids. V dropped 0 bases and J dropped 4 bases, with 17 bases sitting between them. Germline values: CDR1 LNHDA, CDR2 SQIVND (reference sequence). The CDR3 protein is CASSIEGGRGGADTQYF. The CDR3 DNA follows: TGTGCCAGTAGTATAGAGGGCGGTAGAGGCGGGGCAGATACGCAGTATTTT.

The chain uses TRBV29-1 and TRBJ2-1; 10 bases are a match to TRBD2. The length of the CDR3 is 16 residues. Losses at the gene ends were 0 bases for V and 9 bases for J; bases not matched to a gene: 11. CDR1 SQVTM and CDR2 ANQGSEA come from the germline V gene. CDR3 region: CSVEEEQRGGLGEQFF. The CDR3 DNA reads as TGCAGCGTTGAAGAAGAACAGCGGGGGGGCCTCGGTGAGCAGTTCTTC.

V usage is TRBV4-3 and J usage is TRBJ2-3; the match to TRBD1 covers 7 bases. CDR3 length equals 18 residues. Unmatched junction bases numbered 11, after V lost 0 bases and J lost 2 bases. Germline CDR1 and CDR2: LGHNA and YSLEER. As DNA, the CDR3 is TGCGCCAGCAGCCAAGATCCGATCCGGGACAGCAACACAGATACGCAGTATTTT. It encodes CASSQDPIRDSNTDTQYF.

In its sample, this clone was seen once. The chain links TRBV3-1 (or the pseudogene TRBV3-2) to TRBJ1-5; perhaps TRBD1 as D (6 bases). The V gene lost 5 bases and the J gene lost 0 bases, with 11 bases spanning the gap. This CDR3 has 15 amino acids. Looked up from germline, CDR1 is LGHDT and CDR2 is YNNKEL (reference sequence). The CDR3 is CASSSRGYSNQPQHF. The CDR3, as DNA: TGTGCCAGCAGCTCCAGGGGATATAGCAATCAGCCCCAGCATTTT.

V gene TRBV7-9 combines with J gene TRBJ2-1, with D tentatively TRBD2 (6 bases). V lost 5 bases, J lost 4 bases, and 12 bases lay in between. Per germline, CDR1 SEHNR and CDR2 FQNEAQ (reference sequence). The CDR3 is 14 residues long. This chain's CDR3 is CASSPSSAYNEQFF. The CDR3 region has the DNA TGTGCCAGCAGCCCCTCTAGCGCGTACAATGAGCAGTTCTTC.

Regarding this clone: A junction end diverges from the germline sequence, so it may reflect a read error. V usage is TRBV14 and J usage is TRBJ2-4, with TRBD2 identical over 8 bases. The CDR3 totals 13 residues. Germline loops: CDR1 SGHDN, CDR2 FVKESK. CDR3 nucleotides: TGTGCCAGCAGCCAAGATTTTAGCGGGGCCCCCAACTTC. Translation gives CASSQDFSGAPNF.

Here the CDR3 reads CASSKPRLADRRGSYEQYF. Written as DNA, the CDR3 is TGTGCCAGCAGCAAACCTAGACTAGCGGACCGCCGGGGTTCCTACGAGCAGTACTTC. V is TRBV7-8 and J is TRBJ2-7; TRBD2 aligns across 9 bases. CDR1 and CDR2 from the germline V gene are SGHVS and FQNEAQ. The CDR3 is 19 residues long. Trimming took 5 bases from V and 1 from J; bases not matched to a gene: 18.

This clone appeared once. This chain joins TRBV10-3 and TRBJ2-5; 7 nucleotides match TRBD1. Trimming took 9 bases from V and 0 from J; bases not matched to a gene: 7. Germline V gene data show CDR1 as ENHRY and CDR2 as SYGVKD. This CDR3 contains 14 residues. CDR3 DNA sequence: TGTGCCATTGGGGACAGCACGCACCAAGAGACCCAGTACTTC. Protein: CAIGDSTHQETQYF.

The chain has TRBV18 and TRBJ2-5; tentatively, D is TRBD1 (5 bases). The germline V gene has CDR1 KGHSH and CDR2 LQKENI. This CDR3 comprises 15 residues. V lost 1 base to trimming and J lost 1 base, with 10 bases between them. The chain's CDR3 is CASSPLDSSQETQYF. The CDR3 nucleotides are TGTGCCAGCTCACCACTCGACAGTAGCCAAGAGACCCAGTACTTC. Full variable domain (remainder filled in from reference TRBV18 and TRBJ2-5): NAGVMQNPRHLVRRRGQEARLRCSPMKGHSHVYWYRQLPEEGLKFMVYLQKENIIDESGMPKERFSAEFPKEGPSILRIQQVVRGDSAAYFCASSPLDSSQETQYFGPGTRLLVL.

The chain carries TRBV6-5 and TRBJ1-2; D gene ambiguous. The CDR3 sequence is 13 residues long. V was trimmed by 7 bases and J by 4 bases, leaving 13 bases between them. The V gene's germline CDR1 is MNHEY and CDR2 SVGAGI. The CDR3 nucleotides are TGTGCCAGCACCACACGGGGTACCTATGGCTACACCTTC. The encoded protein is CASTTRGTYGYTF.

The chain uses TRBV30 and TRBJ1-4; D remains unclear. Germline values: CDR1 GTSNPN, CDR2 SVGIG (reference sequence). V shed 2 bases and J shed 6 bases, with 10 bases lying between them. The CDR3 length is 13 residues. Here the CDR3 reads CAWSPGWHEKLFF. Here the CDR3 DNA reads TGTGCCTGGAGTCCAGGCTGGCATGAAAAACTGTTTTTT.

The V and J genes are TRBV10-3 and TRBJ1-5, with 12 bases aligning to TRBD1. This CDR3 has 16 amino acids. The V and J ends lost 5 bases and 4 bases, in that order; junction bases with no gene match: 6. CDR1 and CDR2 from the germline V gene are ENHRY and SYGVKD. The CDR3 coding sequence is TGTGCCATCAGTCCCGGGACAGGGGGCGGTAATCAGCCCCAGCATTTT. Translation: CAISPGTGGGNQPQHF.

J is TRBJ2-3 and V is TRBV4-2, with 8 bases aligning to TRBD1. Germline V gene sequence: CDR1 LGHNA, CDR2 YNFKEQ. This CDR3 comprises 17 residues. The V gene end was trimmed by 0 bases and the J gene end by 4 bases; junction bases not matched to a gene: 9. The CDR3 nucleotides are TGTGCCAGCAGCCAAGAGATGGCAGGGGGCTTGTCAGATACGCAGTATTTT. It codes for CASSQEMAGGLSDTQYF.

The genes are TRBV7-9 and TRBJ1-2; the D is unclear. Trimming stripped 5 bases from V and 3 bases from J, with 22 bases between. The germline V gene encodes CDR1 SEHNR and CDR2 FQNEAQ (reference sequence). The length of the CDR3 is 17 residues. CDR3 nucleotides: TGTGCCAGCAGCCCAGTTAACCCCCTGACGAGCGACTATGGCTACACCTTC. This gives the protein CASSPVNPLTSDYGYTF.

The chain carries TRBV27 and TRBJ2-7, with 8 bases aligning to TRBD1. V trimming: 8 bases; J trimming: 2 bases; junction bases outside the gene matches: 5. This CDR3 contains 13 residues. Germline V lookup: CDR1 MNHEY, CDR2 SMNVEV (reference sequence). In nucleotides, the CDR3 is TGTGCCAGCGTCCGACAGGGGACCTACGAGCAGTACTTC. Protein: CASVRQGTYEQYF.